Listed here are 27 T cell receptor beta chains from one sample, sequenced in a study of T-cell memory formation after mild COVID-19. TCRdb reprocessed the 5' RACE reads via MiXCR and lists one record per CDR3 protein. The sample has more than 400,000 distinct CDR3 sequences; 15% to 20% are singletons. Sequenced input: PBMCs or a T cell subset sorted from them (not recorded which). Receptors originate from an adult woman who had mild COVID-19 (a few samples of this study predate the infection). Cell type and time point are not known.

The chain combines TRBV7-8 with TRBJ2-5; D ambiguous. CDR1 is SGHVS, CDR2 FQNEAQ, per germline. CDR3 size: 16 residues. V lost 1 base, J lost 1 base, and 13 bases lay in between. CDR3 residues: CASSLGPARPQETQYF. The CDR3 bases are TGTGCCAGCAGCTTAGGTCCAGCCAGACCCCAAGAGACCCAGTACTTC.

CDR3 DNA sequence: TGTGCCACCAGCGCCCGACCGACGGGGAACACTGAAGCTTTCTTT. Protein sequence: CATSARPTGNTEAFF. This rearrangement joins TRBV15 to TRBJ1-1; no clear D gene. The CDR3 spans 15 residues. The germline V and J ends were trimmed by 5 bases and 1 base, with 14 bases remaining between them. Germline CDR1 and CDR2: LNHNV and YYDKDF (reference sequence).

The chain combines TRBV20-1 with TRBJ2-7; D ambiguous. Trimming stripped 2 bases from V and 5 bases from J, with 19 bases between. Germline CDR1 is DFQATT and CDR2 is SNEGSKA (reference sequence). The CDR3 is made up of 15 amino acids. In DNA form, the CDR3 reads TGCAGTGCTAGATGGAACGACCAACCTAGGGACGAGCAGTACTTC. Protein product: CSARWNDQPRDEQYF.

In its sample, this clonotype was seen a few times. V and J are TRBV21-1 and TRBJ1-6. TRBV21-1 is annotated as a pseudogene. The CDR3 totals 17 residues. The CDR3 DNA sequence: TGTGCCAGCAGCAAAGATCTGAGGCAGTCCTATAATTCACCCCTCCACTTT. Protein sequence: CASSKDLRQSYNSPLHF.

V usage is TRBV7-2 and J usage is TRBJ2-1; D unresolved. CDR3 length: 17 amino acids. V was cut by 1 base and J by 0 bases, with 13 bases left in between. Germline V gene sequence: CDR1 SGHTA, CDR2 FQGNSA. The CDR3: CASSLGPLSSSYNEQFF. The CDR3 coding sequence is TGTGCCAGCAGCTTAGGCCCACTGTCTAGCTCCTACAATGAGCAGTTCTTC.

This clonotype was observed many times. This chain connects TRBV7-9 to TRBJ2-1; possible D gene TRBD2, 5 bases. The CDR3 length is 14 residues. V was clipped by 3 bases and J by 7 bases, with 13 bases between them. CDR1 and CDR2 from the germline V gene are SEHNR and FQNEAQ (reference sequence). CDR3 sequence: CASSFSVPANEQFF. The CDR3 DNA is TGTGCCAGCAGCTTTAGCGTCCCGGCGAATGAGCAGTTCTTC.

In this sample, this clonotype turned up a few times. The chain uses TRBV18 and TRBJ1-6; possible D gene TRBD1, 5 bases. CDR3 size: 14 residues. Germline V CDR1 and CDR2: KGHSH, LQKENI. The V end lost 3 bases, the J end lost 9 bases, and 12 bases lay between the germline ends. DNA of the CDR3: TGTGCCAGCTCACCGGCCTTTGGGGGTTCACCCCTCCACTTT. Protein product: CASSPAFGGSPLHF.

This chain joins TRBV2 and TRBJ1-5; D call uncertain. The germline gives CDR1 SNHLY, CDR2 FYNNEI. V was pared by 4 bases and J by 0 bases, with 10 bases between. This CDR3 spans 15 amino acids. The CDR3 is CASSGNSPSNQPQHF. In nucleotides, the CDR3 is TGTGCCAGCAGTGGTAATTCCCCTAGCAATCAGCCCCAGCATTTT.

This clonotype showed up just a few times. The chain employs TRBV6-6 and TRBJ2-1; possible D gene TRBD1, 5 bases. Germline V gene lookup returns CDR1 MNHNY and CDR2 SVGAGI (reference sequence). The CDR3 is 18 amino acids. Trimming shortened V by 0 bases and J by 5 bases, and 20 bases separated the two germline ends. The CDR3 DNA reads as TGTGCCAGCAGTTACTCGACCACCCTTAAGGGGCTCAACAATGAGCAGTTCTTC. Protein product: CASSYSTTLKGLNNEQFF.

This clonotype came up a few times. This chain uses TRBV7-2 with TRBJ2-3, with a weak D call TRBD1 (5 bases). CDR1 and CDR2 from the germline V gene are SGHTA and FQGNSA. The CDR3 consists of 13 residues. V dropped 4 bases and J dropped 2 bases, with 7 bases sitting between them. CDR3: CASSSQATDTQYF. The CDR3 bases are TGTGCCAGCAGCTCACAGGCCACAGATACGCAGTATTTT.

V usage is TRBV29-1 and J usage is TRBJ1-6, with a tentative D call TRBD1 (5 bases). V was pared by 7 bases and J by 9 bases, with 16 bases between. Looked up from germline, CDR1 is SQVTM and CDR2 is ANQGSEA. CDR3 length: 13 amino acids. CDR3 amino acids: CSAPWVRGSPLHF. The CDR3 coding sequence is TGCAGCGCTCCGTGGGTAAGGGGTTCACCCCTCCACTTT.

This clonotype was observed a few times. The chain recombines TRBV6-1 with TRBJ2-7, with 9 bases identical to TRBD1. This CDR3 comprises 15 residues. Germline V lookup: CDR1 MNHNS, CDR2 SASEGT. V trimming: 4 bases; J trimming: 0 bases; junction bases outside the gene matches: 4. The CDR3 DNA is TGTGCCAGCAGTGTTGGGACAGGGAACTCCTACGAGCAGTACTTC. Translation: CASSVGTGNSYEQYF.

J is TRBJ2-3 and V is TRBV3-1; TRBD2 agrees at 9 bases. The germline V gene has CDR1 LGHDT and CDR2 YNNKEL (reference sequence). The CDR3 runs 18 residues. With V trimmed by 0 bases and J by 6 bases, 13 bases remained unmatched. This chain's CDR3 is CASSQDLRGLAAADTQYF. For the CDR3, the DNA is TGTGCCAGCAGCCAAGATCTTAGGGGACTAGCAGCCGCGGATACGCAGTATTTT.

The CDR3 loop is CASSTGGSGNQPQHF. The CDR3 nucleotides read TGTGCCAGCAGCACAGGGGGCTCGGGCAATCAGCCCCAGCATTTT. V is TRBV27 and J is TRBJ1-5, with TRBD1 matching over 9 bases. The CDR3 runs 15 residues. The ends lost 6 bases at V and 2 bases at J; junction bases unmatched: 5. Germline CDR1 is MNHEY and CDR2 is SMNVEV (reference sequence).

The chain carries TRBV4-1 and TRBJ1-1; D is perhaps TRBD1 (6 bases). Germline assignment: CDR1 MGHRA and CDR2 YSYEKL. The CDR3 has 14 amino acids. The germline V and J ends were trimmed by 0 bases and 5 bases, with 10 bases remaining between them. DNA for the CDR3: TGCGCCAGCAGCCAAGAGCAGGGGCAGACTGAAGCTTTCTTT. Encoded protein: CASSQEQGQTEAFF.

V and J are TRBV15 and TRBJ2-3; D remains unclear. Trimming left V 0 bases short and J 0 bases short, with 7 bases between. CDR3 length: 15 residues. Germline-derived CDR1 and CDR2 are LNHNV and YYDKDF (reference sequence). DNA of the CDR3: TGTGCCACCAGCAGAGAGGATCGCAGCACAGATACGCAGTATTTT. This translates into CATSREDRSTDTQYF.

This clonotype was detected only a few times. This chain connects TRBV5-1 to TRBJ1-2; TRBD1 agrees at 8 bases. The germline V gene encodes CDR1 SGHRS and CDR2 YFSETQ. Trimming took 8 bases from V and 5 from J; bases not matched to a gene: 11. The CDR3 length is 14 residues. CDR3 in DNA: TGCGCCAGTACTCCGGGACAGGATCAGTATGGCTACACCTTC. This codes for CASTPGQDQYGYTF.

At least ten counts were recorded for this clonotype. The CDR3 spells CASSRAADTQYF. DNA of the CDR3: TGTGCCAGCAGCCGCGCCGCAGATACGCAGTATTTT. The chain has TRBV7-2 and TRBJ2-3; D gene unclear. The germline V gene encodes CDR1 SGHTA and CDR2 FQGNSA. Trimming pared 5 bases from V and 4 bases from J, leaving 7 bases between. CDR3 length: 12 residues.

This clonotype was recorded many times. The genes are TRBV12-3 or TRBV12-4 and TRBJ2-4; 7 positions match TRBD1. This CDR3 is built from 17 residues. Trimming took 6 bases from V and 8 from J; bases not matched to a gene: 19. CDR3 region: CASSPSADRWDFDIQYF. The CDR3 region has the DNA TGTGCCAGCAGCCCCAGTGCGGACAGGTGGGATTTTGACATTCAGTACTTC.

V and J are TRBV30 and TRBJ1-5; 7 nucleotides line up with TRBD1. Germline CDR1 and CDR2: GTSNPN and SVGIG (reference sequence). V lost 5 bases to trimming and J lost 6 bases; unmatched junction nucleotides: 4. The CDR3 spans 12 residues. DNA of the CDR3: TGTGCCTGGGGGGACAGCTCTCAGCCCCAGCATTTT. It codes for CAWGDSSQPQHF.

The sample holds a few counts of this clonotype. This chain joins TRBV4-1 and TRBJ2-2, with TRBD1 identical over 8 bases. Germline lookup yields CDR1 MGHRA and CDR2 YSYEKL. With 4 bases clipped from V and 3 bases from J, the junction kept 7 bases outside the gene matches. This CDR3 contains 16 residues. CDR3 protein: CASSRDRGSYTGELFF. The CDR3 region has the DNA TGCGCCAGCAGCCGAGACAGGGGCTCCTACACCGGGGAGCTGTTTTTT.

V usage is TRBV19 and J usage is TRBJ2-3; D remains ambiguous. Trimming cost V 0 bases and J 3 bases, with 10 bases left between them. The CDR3 is made up of 15 amino acids. Germline V CDR1 and CDR2: LNHDA, SQIVND (reference sequence). CDR3 in amino acids: CASSIDVRATDTQYF. The CDR3 DNA is TGTGCCAGTAGTATAGATGTAAGGGCTACAGATACGCAGTATTTT.

This clonotype appeared a single time. V gene TRBV12-3 or TRBV12-4 combines with J gene TRBJ1-1; 7 bases agree with TRBD1. Trimming cost V 4 bases and J 7 bases; bases outside gene matches: 12. The length of the CDR3 is 15 residues. The CDR3 DNA reads as TGTGCCAGCAGTTCTCCCCGGGACAGTCCCTTTGAAGCTTTCTTT. Encoded protein: CASSSPRDSPFEAFF.

The chain carries TRBV5-1 and TRBJ2-2; either TRBD1 or TRBD2 may fit D (5 bases each). Germline V gives CDR1 SGHRS, CDR2 YFSETQ. V was shortened by 0 bases and J by 3 bases, with 9 bases between the two germline ends. The CDR3 runs to 15 residues. The CDR3: CASSLEGTYTGELFF. The CDR3 bases are TGCGCCAGCAGCTTGGAAGGGACCTACACCGGGGAGCTGTTTTTT. The full variable domain, completed using reference TRBV5-1 and TRBJ2-2, is KAGVTQTPRYLIKTRGQQVTLSCSPISGHRSVSWYQQTPGQGLQFLFEYFSETQRNKGNFPGRFSGRQFSNSRSEMNVSTLELGDSALYLCASSLEGTYTGELFFGEGSRLTVL.

The chain recombines TRBV3-1 with TRBJ2-7; D not resolved. The V end lost 5 bases, the J end lost 2 bases, and 10 bases lay between the germline ends. The CDR3 contains 13 residues. CDR1 and CDR2 (germline): LGHDT, YNNKEL (reference sequence). The CDR3 nucleotides read TGTGCCAGCAGCACAATACGCCCCTACGAGCAGTACTTC. This codes for CASSTIRPYEQYF.

The chain links TRBV7-3 to TRBJ2-1, with 8 bases fitting TRBD2. The CDR3 is 17 amino acids. Looked up from germline, CDR1 is SGHTA and CDR2 is FQGTGA. V lost 4 bases to trimming and J lost 9 bases; unmatched junction nucleotides: 17. CDR3 in amino acids: CASSSPTTGGVGPEQFF. Written as DNA, the CDR3 is TGTGCCAGCAGCTCCCCAACCACGGGAGGGGTCGGTCCTGAGCAGTTCTTC. The full variable domain, completed using reference TRBV7-3 and TRBJ2-1, is GAGVSQTPSNKVTEKGKYVELRCDPISGHTALYWYRQSLGQGPEFLIYFQGTGAADDSGLPNDRFFAVRPEGSVSTLKIQRTERGDSAVYLCASSSPTTGGVGPEQFFGPGTRLTVL.

The chain joins TRBV7-6 to TRBJ1-1; no definite D call. The germline V gene encodes CDR1 SGHVS and CDR2 FNYEAQ. This CDR3 region has 14 residues. Trimming stripped 2 bases from V and 5 bases from J, with 12 bases between. The CDR3 DNA is TGTGCCAGCAGCTTAAGTCGGTGGCGGACTGAAGCTTTCTTT. It codes for CASSLSRWRTEAFF.